What follows are 22 T cell receptor beta chains derived from one specimen sequenced in a study of blood T cell repertoires in COVID-19. Repertoires were generated with immunoSEQ multiplex PCR, while TCRdb's copy carries only in-frame clones and drops some. This sample has about 220,000 clones; 65% to 85% occur once, and the top ten carry approximately 6.6%. Material: PBMCs or T cells enriched from blood (not recorded which). Every receptor here comes from a woman in her 40s who had recovered from COVID-19.

The chain is built from TRBV27 and TRBJ1-5; 7 nucleotides match TRBD1. Germline lookup yields CDR1 MNHEY and CDR2 SMNVEV (reference sequence). V shed 6 bases and J 7 bases; nucleotides not matched to a gene: 15. The CDR3 covers 16 residues. For the CDR3, the DNA is TGTGCCAGCAGGGCCTTATACAGGGGTCTCGGGCAGCCCCAGCATTTT. This translates into CASRALYRGLGQPQHF.

The rearrangement uses TRBV9 and TRBJ2-3, with 7 bases lining up with TRBD1. After removal of 4 bases from V and 1 base from J, the junction contained 6 bases not matched to a gene. The CDR3 runs 15 residues. From germline, CDR1 is SGDLS and CDR2 YYNGEE. CDR3 nucleotides: TGTGCCAGCAGCTCACGACAGGGACGCACAGATACGCAGTATTTT. This encodes CASSSRQGRTDTQYF.

The V and J genes are TRBV9 and TRBJ2-2; maybe TRBD2 (6 bases). Between the trimmed V and J ends, which lost 0 bases and 3 bases, there was a span of 9 bases. The CDR3 is 15 residues long. Germline-derived CDR1 and CDR2 are SGDLS and YYNGEE. The CDR3 coding sequence is TGTGCCAGCAGCGTAGACGGGAGTTACACCGGGGAGCTGTTTTTT. Amino acid sequence: CASSVDGSYTGELFF.

This chain links TRBV19 with TRBJ1-1; D is undetermined. With 3 bases removed from V and 1 base from J, the gap between germline ends came to 6 bases. Germline V gene sequence: CDR1 LNHDA, CDR2 SQIVND (reference sequence). CDR3 length: 13 residues. CDR3: CASSMRGNTEAFF. The CDR3 coding sequence is TGTGCCAGTAGTATGCGGGGGAACACTGAAGCTTTCTTT.

The chain couples TRBV2 to TRBJ2-1, with D unresolved. Trimming took 5 bases from V and 4 from J, leaving 3 bases between them. The CDR3 consists of 11 residues. The germline CDR1 and CDR2 sequences are SNHLY and FYNNEI. The CDR3, as DNA: TGTGCCAGCAGTCTGTACAATGAGCAGTTCTTC. Translating gives CASSLYNEQFF.

This chain uses TRBV7-2 with TRBJ2-5; maybe TRBD2 (6 bases). This CDR3 is built from 16 residues. CDR1 is SGHTA and CDR2 is FQGNSA in the germline V gene. V dropped 6 bases and J dropped 5 bases, with 22 bases sitting between them. Here the CDR3 reads CASRSSGTPLGETQYF. DNA for the CDR3: TGTGCCAGCAGGTCCTCCGGGACTCCCTTGGGGGAGACCCAGTACTTC. The variable domain in full, completed from reference TRBV7-2 and TRBJ2-5, reads GAGVSQSPSNKVTEKGKDVELRCDPISGHTALYWYRQSLGQGLEFLIYFQGNSAPDKSGLPSDRFSAERTGGSVSTLTIQRTQQEDSAVYLCASRSSGTPLGETQYFGPGTRLLVL.

V usage is TRBV30 and J usage is TRBJ1-4; D remains unclear. Germline V gene data show CDR1 as GTSNPN and CDR2 as SVGIG (reference sequence). Trimming pared 2 bases from V and 1 base from J, leaving 8 bases between. The CDR3 consists of 14 residues. The CDR3 coding sequence is TGTGCCTGGAGTATTTCCAGAACTAATGAAAAACTGTTTTTT. The encoded protein is CAWSISRTNEKLFF.

The J gene is TRBJ1-4, the V gene TRBV10-3, with TRBD1 as a possible D gene (6 bases). From germline, CDR1 is ENHRY and CDR2 SYGVKD. The CDR3 length is 14 residues. The V and J ends lost 7 bases and 6 bases respectively, with 15 bases between them. CDR3 nucleotides: TGTGCCATCATCCTGGGGGCGATTTATGAAAAACTGTTTTTT. Translated: CAIILGAIYEKLFF.

J is TRBJ1-2 and V is TRBV20-1; 8 nucleotides line up with TRBD1. This CDR3 comprises 15 residues. Per germline, CDR1 DFQATT and CDR2 SNEGSKA (reference sequence). With V trimmed by 3 bases and J by 8 bases, 14 bases remained unmatched. The CDR3 nucleotides read TGCAGTGCTAGTTATTTCCGGGACAGGTCCTTGGGCTACACCTTC. Its protein product is CSASYFRDRSLGYTF.

V and J are TRBV11-2 and TRBJ2-7, with 7 nucleotides matching TRBD2. J gave up 3 bases and V 3 bases, and 2 bases lay outside the gene matches. CDR3 length equals 13 residues. Germline V gives CDR1 SGHAT, CDR2 FQNNGV. CDR3 bases: TGTGCCAGCAGCTTTGGCGGGAGCTACGAGCAGTACGTC. Translated, it gives CASSFGGSYEQYV.

Details on this clone: The sample contains more than one DNA sequence encoding this CDR3. V and J are TRBV3-1 (or the pseudogene TRBV3-2) and TRBJ2-1; 10 bases line up with TRBD2. In germline, CDR1 is LGHDT, CDR2 YNNKEL (reference sequence). Trimming took 4 bases from V and 2 from J; bases not matched to a gene: 2. The CDR3 is 15 residues long. Written as DNA, the CDR3 is TGTGCCAGCAGCCCAGGACTAGCGGCCTACAATGAGCAGTTCTTC. It encodes CASSPGLAAYNEQFF.

This clone appeared a single time. The chain uses TRBV30 and TRBJ1-2; possibly TRBD1 for D (6 bases). V lost 5 bases and J 4 bases, leaving 17 bases between the germline ends. The CDR3 runs to 14 residues. Germline V gene data show CDR1 as GTSNPN and CDR2 as SVGIG (reference sequence). The DNA for the CDR3 is TGTGCCTGGTCAATCCAGGGCAGGGGCTATGGCTACACCTTC. It translates to CAWSIQGRGYGYTF.

The gene calls are TRBV2 and TRBJ1-1, with D hard to call. Germline values: CDR1 SNHLY, CDR2 FYNNEI. This CDR3 is 16 amino acids long. Trimming removed 8 bases at V and 1 base at J, with 20 bases between. Written as DNA, the CDR3 is TGTGCCAGCTCCCGTGGGCTCCCCGCTGGGAACACTGAAGCTTTCTTT. It codes for CASSRGLPAGNTEAFF.

The gene calls are TRBV19 and TRBJ1-3; the D gene is possibly TRBD1 (5 bases). Germline CDR1 reads LNHDA; CDR2 reads SQIVND (reference sequence). The CDR3 covers 15 residues. V gave up 7 bases and J gave up 4 bases, with 17 bases separating them. This CDR3 is CASINGRGRGNTIYF. In nucleotides, the CDR3 is TGTGCCAGTATCAACGGGAGGGGAAGGGGAAACACCATATATTTT.

The chain joins TRBV5-6 to TRBJ2-1, with 7 nucleotides matching TRBD2. Trimming removed 2 bases from V and 3 bases from J; junction bases left unmatched: 8. Germline values: CDR1 SGHDT, CDR2 YYEEEE. CDR3 size: 16 residues. The CDR3 DNA is TGTGCCAGCAGCTTTCCTCGGGGGAGGGACTACAATGAGCAGTTCTTC. Translating gives CASSFPRGRDYNEQFF.

The chain employs TRBV29-1 and TRBJ2-1, with TRBD1 matching over 8 bases. V gave up 4 bases and J gave up 6 bases; unmatched junction bases: 2. This CDR3 contains 12 residues. CDR1 is SQVTM, CDR2 ANQGSEA, per germline. The CDR3 bases are TGCAGCGTTGTAGGGACAGGCAATGAGCAGTTCTTC. Translating it yields CSVVGTGNEQFF.

The chain carries TRBV7-2 and TRBJ1-2; D uncertain. Trimming removed 5 bases from V and 7 bases from J, with 11 bases in between. This CDR3 comprises 12 residues. Germline V gives CDR1 SGHTA, CDR2 FQGNSA. In nucleotides, the CDR3 is TGTGCCAGCAGCCCCCCTCCGGGTGGCTACACCTTC. Translation gives CASSPPPGGYTF.

The chain couples TRBV6-2 or TRBV6-3 to TRBJ1-5; 7 bases align to TRBD1. Trimming at V came to 2 bases and at J to 7 bases, leaving 11 bases not matched to a gene. CDR1 MNHEY and CDR2 SVGEGT come from the germline V gene. This CDR3 has 16 amino acids. The CDR3: CASSYGLTGYHQPQHF. The DNA for the CDR3 is TGTGCCAGCAGTTACGGCCTGACAGGGTACCACCAGCCCCAGCATTTT.

The chain combines TRBV28 with TRBJ2-5, with 9 bases that match TRBD2. Germline lookup yields CDR1 MDHEN and CDR2 SYDVKM. V trimming: 4 bases; J trimming: 5 bases; junction bases outside the gene matches: 11. The CDR3 contains 16 residues. CDR3 coding DNA: TGTGCCAGCAGTTACCCAGCGGGAGGAAACTTGGAGACCCAGTACTTC. It encodes CASSYPAGGNLETQYF.

The V gene is TRBV5-4, the J gene TRBJ2-5, with a tentative D call TRBD1 (6 bases). Germline lookup yields CDR1 SGHNT and CDR2 YYREEE (reference sequence). V gave up 0 bases and J gave up 0 bases, with 12 bases separating them. The CDR3 runs to 16 residues. The CDR3 region has the DNA TGTGCCAGCAGCTTGGCCCCCCGGACAGACCAAGAGACCCAGTACTTC. This codes for CASSLAPRTDQETQYF.

This chain uses TRBV7-8 with TRBJ2-5, with 13 bases matching TRBD2. The CDR3 contains 16 residues. V was clipped by 4 bases and J by 5 bases; unmatched bases: 7. Germline CDR1 and CDR2: SGHVS and FQNEAQ. This CDR3 is CASSSELAGGPETQYF. Written as DNA, the CDR3 is TGTGCCAGCAGCTCTGAACTAGCGGGAGGGCCGGAGACCCAGTACTTC.

This sequence joins TRBV7-8 and TRBJ1-2, with TRBD1 identical over 8 bases. Germline-derived CDR1 and CDR2 are SGHVS and FQNEAQ. The CDR3 runs to 12 residues. V lost 5 bases, J lost 12 bases, and 8 bases stayed unmatched. This CDR3 is CASSPRTGRNTF. CDR3 bases: TGTGCCAGCAGCCCAAGGACAGGGCGGAACACCTTC.